This T cell receptor (beta chain) derives from a study of beta chain features in type 1 diabetes. In the study overall: Sorted cell examination encompassed over 90,000,000 cells across all samples.

This clone appeared a few times. Its target is unknown. Reverse transcribing all isolated RNA meant expressed TCRB transcripts were sequenced. Here immunoSEQ multiplex PCR was the method, and the copy in TCRdb shows in-frame clones only, minus some. The sample has 240,000 or so clones, around 21% seen once. Overall study results and limits: Moderate yet significant TCRB CDR3 shortening was seen in Type 1 diabetes patients in all four CD4+ subsets. More deletions and fewer insertions at VDJ junctions were seen in type 1 diabetes patients. The study found that naive, central memory and Treg TCRB repertoires appeared more similar in patients than in healthy donors.

V was clipped by 2 bases and J by 4 bases, with 5 bases between them. Germline CDR1 is SGHTA and CDR2 is FQGTGA. The CDR3 is made up of 13 amino acids. The rearrangement links TRBV7-3 to TRBJ2-2, with D hard to call. The source of this sequence is a woman in her thirties or forties with type 1 diabetes. The specimen was naive CD4+ T cells from blood. The CDR3 nucleotides are TGTGCCAGCAGCTTACCGGGCACCGGGGAGCTGTTTTTT. It encodes CASSLPGTGELFF. Supplemented by reference TRBV7-3 and TRBJ2-2, the full variable domain reads GAGVSQTPSNKVTEKGKYVELRCDPISGHTALYWYRQSLGQGPEFLIYFQGTGAADDSGLPNDRFFAVRPEGSVSTLKIQRTERGDSAVYLCASSLPGTGELFFGEGSRLTVL.